Below are 22 T cell receptor beta chains sequenced from a single sample in a study of T cell responses to AZD1222 COVID-19 vaccine. This table comes from immunoSEQ multiplex PCR, and its TCRdb copy is limited to in-frame clones, with some not included. The sample includes 140,000 or so clones, around 83% of them seen just once. Sequencing used peripheral blood, obtained 28 days after the second AZD1222 dose. The receptors stem from an adult who received the AZD1222 COVID-19 vaccine.

CDR3 sequence: CASSQLNTGELFF. The CDR3 region has the DNA TGTGCCAGCAGCCAGCTAAACACCGGGGAGCTGTTTTTT. The V and J genes are TRBV14 and TRBJ2-2; D is unclear. Between the trimmed V and J ends, which lost 3 bases and 2 bases, there was a span of 4 bases. Germline V CDR1 and CDR2: SGHDN, FVKESK. This CDR3 spans 13 amino acids.

This sequence joins TRBV13 and TRBJ1-6, with 8 bases that match TRBD1. The CDR3 totals 16 residues. Germline V gives CDR1 PRHDT, CDR2 FYEKMQ (reference sequence). V lost 0 bases to trimming and J lost 3 bases; unmatched junction nucleotides: 1. The CDR3 DNA sequence: TGTGCCAGCAGCTTAGGACAGGGGGGCTATAATTCACCCCTCCACTTT. It translates to CASSLGQGGYNSPLHF.

The chain couples TRBV10-1 to TRBJ2-5; 7 positions agree with TRBD1. This CDR3 comprises 14 residues. Unmatched junction bases numbered 7, after V lost 4 bases and J lost 5 bases. Germline CDR1 is WNHNN and CDR2 is SYGVQD (reference sequence). The CDR3 sequence: CASSGQGPQETQYF. DNA for the CDR3: TGCGCCAGCAGTGGACAGGGCCCCCAGGAGACCCAGTACTTC.

CDR3 bases: TGTGCCAGCTCACCTTGGGACAGGGCCGGGGAGACCCAGTACTTC. Translation: CASSPWDRAGETQYF. This chain joins TRBV18 and TRBJ2-5, with 9 bases fitting TRBD1. Germline trimming cut 3 bases from V and 5 bases from J; bases unmatched to any gene: 7. CDR1 KGHSH and CDR2 LQKENI come from the germline V gene. CDR3 length equals 15 residues.

This chain connects TRBV19 to TRBJ2-1, with 9 bases matching TRBD2. This CDR3 has 15 amino acids. J lost 4 bases, V lost 7 bases, and 8 bases had no gene match. CDR1 LNHDA and CDR2 SQIVND come from the germline V gene (reference sequence). The CDR3 reads CASTDRAGGYNEQFF. In DNA, the CDR3 is TGTGCCAGTACGGATAGGGCGGGGGGGTACAATGAGCAGTTCTTC.

V is TRBV28 and J is TRBJ2-5, with 11 bases lining up with TRBD1. In germline, CDR1 is MDHEN, CDR2 SYDVKM. The CDR3 runs 16 residues. Trimming took 7 bases from V and 4 from J; bases not matched to a gene: 11. CDR3 bases: TGTGCCAGCACCTGGGGAGGGGGACAGGGGGGAGAGACCCAGTACTTC. The encoded protein is CASTWGGGQGGETQYF. Full variable domain (missing parts from reference TRBV28 and TRBJ2-5): DVKVTQSSRYLVKRTGEKVFLECVQDMDHENMFWYRQDPGLGLRLIYFSYDVKMKEKGDIPEGYSVSREKKERFSLILESASTNQTSMYLCASTWGGGQGGETQYFGPGTRLLVL.

The chain couples TRBV25-1 to TRBJ1-4, with TRBD1 matching over 8 bases. The germline V gene encodes CDR1 MGHDK and CDR2 SYGVNS. With V trimmed by 6 bases and J by 5 bases, 8 bases remained unmatched. The CDR3 loop spans 15 amino acids. The CDR3 region is CASRGAGTGNEKLFF. CDR3 bases: TGTGCCAGCAGGGGGGCCGGGACAGGCAATGAAAAACTGTTTTTT.

On this clone itself: Other nucleotide sequences in the sample specify the same CDR3. The CDR3 region has the DNA TGTGCCAGCAGCTTGGCAGGATTGAACACTGAAGCTTTCTTT. Amino acids: CASSLAGLNTEAFF. The rearrangement uses TRBV7-8 and TRBJ1-1; D unclear. CDR1 and CDR2 from the germline V gene are SGHVS and FQNEAQ. Trimming pared 3 bases from V and 0 bases from J, leaving 8 bases between. This CDR3 has 14 amino acids. Supplemented by reference TRBV7-8 and TRBJ1-1, the full variable domain reads GAGVSQSPRYKVAKRGQDVALRCDPISGHVSLFWYQQALGQGPEFLTYFQNEAQLDKSGLPSDRFFAERPEGSVSTLKIQRTQQEDSAVYLCASSLAGLNTEAFFGQGTRLTVV.

This rearrangement joins TRBV6-6 to TRBJ2-1, with D perhaps TRBD2 (5 bases). Germline V CDR1 and CDR2: MNHNY, SVGAGI (reference sequence). V was clipped by 0 bases and J by 7 bases, with 7 bases between them. The CDR3 contains 13 residues. In nucleotides, the CDR3 is TGTGCCAGCAGTTACTCGTCGGGGAATGAGCAGTTCTTC. Its translation: CASSYSSGNEQFF.

This clone occurred many times. CDR3 coding DNA: TGTGCCAGCAGTTATACAGGGAATGAAGCTTTCTTT. This encodes CASSYTGNEAFF. The chain combines TRBV7-9 with TRBJ1-1, with TRBD1 as a possible D gene (6 bases). The V end was cut by 6 bases, the J end by 7 bases, with 12 bases between. CDR1 and CDR2 (germline): SEHNR, FQNEAQ (reference sequence). The CDR3 has 12 amino acids.

The V call is TRBV11-2, the J call TRBJ2-5; D is ambiguous. Germline assignment: CDR1 SGHAT and CDR2 FQNNGV. The V and J ends lost 0 bases and 7 bases respectively, with 12 bases between them. The CDR3 consists of 14 residues. This chain's CDR3 is CASSLDQTLRTQYF. CDR3 nucleotides: TGTGCCAGCAGCTTAGATCAAACACTCCGGACCCAGTACTTC.

The chain carries TRBV5-1 and TRBJ1-1, with a weak D call TRBD1 (5 bases). The V end lost 4 bases, the J end lost 2 bases, and 15 bases lay between the germline ends. The germline V gene encodes CDR1 SGHRS and CDR2 YFSETQ. This CDR3 has 15 residues. The CDR3 DNA follows: TGCGCCAGCAGCGGAACCGGGACGGCTAACACTGAAGCTTTCTTT. It is translated as CASSGTGTANTEAFF.

The chain joins TRBV7-2 to TRBJ1-1; no firm D call. This CDR3 is built from 13 residues. Trimming took off 5 bases at V and 1 base at J, with 8 bases between the two ends. Per the germline V gene, CDR1 is SGHTA and CDR2 is FQGNSA. DNA for the CDR3: TGTGCCAGCAGCCTGACCCCGAACACTGAAGCTTTCTTT. Its translation is CASSLTPNTEAFF.

This sequence joins TRBV7-9 and TRBJ2-2; D unclear. The CDR3 consists of 14 residues. The germline gives CDR1 SEHNR, CDR2 FQNEAQ (reference sequence). Trimming took 1 base from V and 5 from J, leaving 8 bases between them. CDR3 bases: TGTGCCAGCAGCTTAGTTTCCGGGACCGGGGAGCTGTTTTTT. Encoded protein: CASSLVSGTGELFF.

The rearrangement uses TRBV7-6 and TRBJ2-1; no firm D call. The CDR3 covers 12 residues. Deletions cut 3 bases from V and 3 bases from J, with 3 bases between. Germline values: CDR1 SGHVS, CDR2 FNYEAQ. As DNA, the CDR3 is TGTGCCAGCAGCTTCGTCTACAATGAGCAGTTCTTC. As protein: CASSFVYNEQFF.

Within the sample, this clone is large. The chain carries TRBV7-8 and TRBJ1-4; D gene ambiguous. Per germline, CDR1 SGHVS and CDR2 FQNEAQ. CDR3 size: 15 residues. Trimming shortened V by 5 bases and J by 0 bases, and 10 bases separated the two germline ends. The CDR3 sequence is CASSPLTTTNEKLFF. CDR3 DNA: TGTGCCAGCAGCCCCCTGACAACAACTAATGAAAAACTGTTTTTT.

The genes are TRBV30 and TRBJ1-3, with D possibly TRBD1 on 5 matching bases. The germline CDR1 and CDR2 sequences are GTSNPN and SVGIG (reference sequence). The CDR3 extends over 17 amino acids. Trimming stripped 4 bases from V and 3 bases from J, with 22 bases between. CDR3 sequence reads: CAWTRAAGARYGNTIYF. CDR3 nucleotides: TGTGCCTGGACGAGGGCAGCCGGGGCCCGGTATGGAAACACCATATATTTT.

The chain combines TRBV11-2 with TRBJ1-1; D unresolved. Trimming shortened V by 0 bases and J by 1 base, and 9 bases separated the two germline ends. Germline V lookup: CDR1 SGHAT, CDR2 FQNNGV. The CDR3 runs to 15 residues. CDR3 in DNA: TGTGCCAGCAGCTTAGAACCCTTTTGGAACACTGAAGCTTTCTTT. It is translated as CASSLEPFWNTEAFF.

The chain combines TRBV7-9 with TRBJ1-2; D unclear. Germline CDR1 SEHNR, CDR2 FQNEAQ (reference sequence). This CDR3 region has 13 residues. V shed 3 bases and J shed 4 bases, with 9 bases lying between them. As DNA, the CDR3 is TGTGCCAGCAGCTTTCCCACTTCCTATGGCTACACCTTC. Translating it yields CASSFPTSYGYTF.

The chain combines TRBV20-1 with TRBJ1-2; the D gene is possibly TRBD1 (5 bases). V shed 3 bases and J shed 4 bases, with 9 bases lying between them. The CDR3 contains 12 residues. Per germline, CDR1 DFQATT and CDR2 SNEGSKA (reference sequence). This chain's CDR3 is CSASRGSYGYTF. CDR3 DNA sequence: TGCAGTGCTAGTCGGGGGAGCTATGGCTACACCTTC.

The genes are TRBV9 and TRBJ2-7; 10 bases line up with TRBD1. CDR3 size: 16 residues. Germline CDR1 and CDR2: SGDLS and YYNGEE. The junction had 10 bases not matched to a gene; V was cut back by 3 bases and J by 4 bases. CDR3 in DNA: TGTGCCAGCAGCGAGCCCCCGGGACAGGGGTCGTACGAGCAGTACTTC. It translates to CASSEPPGQGSYEQYF.

The chain couples TRBV11-2 to TRBJ1-1; 8 positions agree with TRBD1. With V trimmed by 4 bases and J by 6 bases, 13 bases remained unmatched. The CDR3 covers 16 residues. Germline V lookup: CDR1 SGHAT, CDR2 FQNNGV. Here the CDR3 reads CASSYLRGRSGPEAFF. Written as DNA, the CDR3 is TGTGCCAGCAGCTACCTCAGGGGGCGATCGGGACCTGAAGCTTTCTTT. The full variable domain, its missing parts supplied by reference TRBV11-2 and TRBJ1-1, is EAGVAQSPRYKIIEKRQSVAFWCNPISGHATLYWYQQILGQGPKLLIQFQNNGVVDDSQLPKDRFSAERLKGVDSTLKIQPAKLEDSAVYLCASSYLRGRSGPEAFFGQGTRLTVV.